Presented here are 27 T cell receptor beta chains from one specimen sequenced in a study of human T cells and chemical hapten exposure. TCRdb independently ran MiXCR on the 5' RACE reads; one entry per CDR3 protein. Of about 80,000 distinct CDR3 sequences listed, approximately 8% are singletons. Unfractionated whole blood yielded total RNA. The receptors stem from a male donor in good health.

The chain combines TRBV4-3 with TRBJ2-2; D unresolved. Per the germline V gene, CDR1 is LGHNA and CDR2 is YSLEER. Trimming removed 0 bases from V and 3 bases from J, with 8 bases in between. CDR3 size: 15 residues. Here the CDR3 reads CASSQDMLYTGELFF. CDR3 nucleotide sequence: TGCGCCAGCAGCCAAGATATGTTGTACACCGGGGAGCTGTTTTTT.

This clonotype has more than one count but fewer than ten. The chain is built from TRBV29-1 and TRBJ1-1; 7 bases fit TRBD1. Germline V gene sequence: CDR1 SQVTM, CDR2 ANQGSEA. With 6 bases clipped from V and 1 base from J, the junction kept 8 bases outside the gene matches. The length of the CDR3 is 14 residues. This CDR3 reads CSVARDSPNTEAFF. The CDR3 DNA reads TGCAGCGTCGCACGGGACAGCCCGAACACTGAAGCTTTCTTT. Variable domain in full (rest from reference TRBV29-1 and TRBJ1-1): SAVISQKPSRDICQRGTSLTIQCQVDSQVTMMFWYRQQPGQSLTLIATANQGSEATYESGFVIDKFPISRPNLTFSTLTVSNMSPEDSSIYLCSVARDSPNTEAFFGQGTRLTVV.

This clonotype was counted ten times or more. The chain combines TRBV5-4 with TRBJ2-3; maybe TRBD1 (6 bases). The CDR3 has 15 amino acids. The germline CDR1 and CDR2 sequences are SGHNT and YYREEE (reference sequence). The V and J ends lost 0 bases and 3 bases respectively, with 11 bases between them. CDR3 nucleotide sequence: TGTGCCAGCAGCTTGGCCGGCAGGGGTACAGATACGCAGTATTTT. As protein: CASSLAGRGTDTQYF.

This clonotype was detected many times. The chain uses TRBV2 and TRBJ2-7, with D possibly being TRBD1 (5 bases). Germline assignment: CDR1 SNHLY and CDR2 FYNNEI. This CDR3 has 15 residues. The V end lost 2 bases, the J end lost 2 bases, and 13 bases lay between the germline ends. CDR3: CASSEIGAGPYEQYF. Written as DNA, the CDR3 is TGTGCCAGCAGTGAAATCGGTGCAGGGCCCTACGAGCAGTACTTC.

This clonotype has only a few counts. Compared with germline, one end of the junction differs, possibly owing to a read error. The rearrangement joins TRBV10-3 to TRBJ1-2, with 10 bases identical to TRBD1. Germline loops: CDR1 ENHRY, CDR2 SYGVKD. The CDR3 loop spans 14 amino acids. The CDR3 DNA reads TGTGCCAGCAGTTGGACAGGGGGAGTTTATGGCTACACCTTC. Amino acids: CASSWTGGVYGYTF.

In its sample, this clonotype was seen many times. The chain uses TRBV11-2 and TRBJ2-2, with D unresolved. Trimming removed 3 bases from V and 1 base from J, with 0 bases in between. This CDR3 is built from 12 residues. Per germline, CDR1 SGHAT and CDR2 FQNNGV. CDR3 protein: CASSLNTGELFF. For the CDR3, the DNA is TGTGCCAGCAGCTTGAACACCGGGGAGCTGTTTTTT.

This clonotype came up a few times. The CDR3 loop reads CASSSIPNSYEQYF. The CDR3 coding sequence is TGTGCCAGCAGTTCAATTCCCAACTCCTACGAGCAGTACTTC. V is TRBV27 and J is TRBJ2-7, with D unresolved. The V and J ends lost 4 bases and 0 bases respectively, with 10 bases between them. The CDR3 covers 14 residues. Germline V gene sequence: CDR1 MNHEY, CDR2 SMNVEV (reference sequence).

This clonotype appeared a few times. The chain has TRBV19 and TRBJ1-5; weak D call: TRBD1 (6 bases). CDR3 length: 14 residues. Trimming left V 3 bases short and J 3 bases short, with 9 bases between. CDR1 is LNHDA and CDR2 is SQIVND in the germline V gene (reference sequence). The CDR3 DNA follows: TGTGCCAGTAGTATCGGACAGAACAATCAGCCCCAGCATTTT. Its translation: CASSIGQNNQPQHF.

This clonotype was seen a handful of times. CDR3 region: CSALPGLSNQPQHF. CDR3 sequence (DNA): TGCAGTGCTCTTCCAGGTCTTAGCAATCAGCCCCAGCATTTT. The chain employs TRBV20-1 and TRBJ1-5; D is undetermined. The V gene lost 5 bases and the J gene lost 0 bases, with 11 bases spanning the gap. The CDR3 is made up of 14 amino acids. CDR1 and CDR2 from the germline V gene are DFQATT and SNEGSKA (reference sequence).

The gene calls are TRBV3-1 and TRBJ2-7; D unresolved. Germline V lookup: CDR1 LGHDT, CDR2 YNNKEL (reference sequence). The CDR3 runs 19 residues. V was clipped by 1 base and J by 3 bases, with 25 bases between them. CDR3 nucleotides: TGTGCCAGCAGCCAAGTGGTTGGCGAAAGGTCATCCCTTAACTACGAGCAGTACTTC. Translating it yields CASSQVVGERSSLNYEQYF.

Only a few counts were recorded for this clonotype. CDR3 in DNA: TGTGCCAGCGGGGGGACGGGAAACACCATATATTTT. The encoded protein is CASGGTGNTIYF. The chain links TRBV6-6 to TRBJ1-3; a weak D match, TRBD1 (5 bases). Trimming pared 8 bases from V and 4 bases from J, leaving 9 bases between. The germline CDR1 and CDR2 sequences are MNHNY and SVGAGI (reference sequence). This CDR3 contains 12 residues.

At least ten counts were recorded for this clonotype. This chain connects TRBV27 to TRBJ2-1, with a weak D call TRBD1 (5 bases). The CDR3 covers 12 residues. Trimming took 6 bases from V and 6 from J, leaving 9 bases between them. The V gene's germline CDR1 is MNHEY and CDR2 SMNVEV (reference sequence). The DNA of the CDR3 is TGTGCCAGCAGGGGGCTGGTCAATGAGCAGTTCTTC. It specifies CASRGLVNEQFF.

In its sample, this clonotype was seen a few times. The V and J genes are TRBV11-2 and TRBJ2-3, with 11 bases fitting TRBD2. V dropped 5 bases and J dropped 0; count of bases not matched to a gene: 4. The CDR3 length is 16 residues. In germline, CDR1 is SGHAT, CDR2 FQNNGV. CDR3 sequence (DNA): TGTGCCAGCAGCGGATGGACTAGCGGGAGCACAGATACGCAGTATTTT. This encodes CASSGWTSGSTDTQYF.

This clonotype was counted only a few times. This rearrangement joins TRBV5-1 to TRBJ1-1, with no clear D. The length of the CDR3 is 13 residues. V dropped 5 bases and J dropped 5 bases, with 13 bases sitting between them. From germline, CDR1 is SGHRS and CDR2 YFSETQ. DNA for the CDR3: TGCGCCAGCAGGGTCCCGGGCGGGACTGAAGCTTTCTTT. The encoded protein is CASRVPGGTEAFF.

This clonotype was counted a few times. The junction departs from germline at one end; a sequencing error may be responsible. V gene TRBV12-3 or TRBV12-4 combines with J gene TRBJ2-2; no firm D call. CDR3 length: 12 amino acids. The CDR3 DNA is TGTGCCAGCAGGACGAACGCCGGGGAGCTGTTTTTT. This translates into CASRTNAGELFF.

There are many counts of this clonotype. The J gene is TRBJ1-1, the V gene TRBV5-1; D call uncertain. There are 13 residues in the CDR3. In germline, CDR1 is SGHRS, CDR2 YFSETQ. V was pared by 1 base and J by 1 base, with 5 bases between. CDR3 residues: CASSLLRNTEAFF. CDR3 in DNA: TGCGCCAGCAGCTTGTTACGGAACACTGAAGCTTTCTTT.

Of note for this clonotype: One base away lies a much larger clone, so this may be a sequencing read error. The V and J genes are TRBV5-1 and TRBJ2-2; D unclear. The germline gives CDR1 SGHRS, CDR2 YFSETQ. The CDR3 is 15 amino acids. This CDR3 is CASSLRRANIGELFF. The DNA for the CDR3 is TGCGCCAGCAGCTTGCGACGGGCGAACATCGGGGAGCTGTTTTTT. Drawing the rest from reference TRBV5-1 and TRBJ2-2, the complete variable domain is KAGVTQTPRYLIKTRGQQVTLSCSPISGHRSVSWYQQTPGQGLQFLFEYFSETQRNKGNFPGRFSGRQFSNSRSEMNVSTLELGDSALYLCASSLRRANIGELFFGEGSRLTVL.

The chain joins TRBV14 to TRBJ2-3, with D possibly TRBD2 on 6 matching bases. Germline V lookup: CDR1 SGHDN, CDR2 FVKESK. The CDR3 spans 15 residues. Deletions cut 1 base from V and 2 bases from J, with 10 bases between. The CDR3 region is CASSQGVAVTDTQYF. The DNA for the CDR3 is TGTGCCAGCAGCCAAGGGGTAGCGGTCACAGATACGCAGTATTTT.

The chain carries TRBV6-5 and TRBJ2-1; 8 positions match TRBD1. The CDR3 consists of 15 residues. Unmatched junction bases numbered 10, after V lost 5 bases and J lost 7 bases. In germline, CDR1 is MNHEY, CDR2 SVGAGI. The CDR3 coding sequence is TGTGCCAGCAGTAGAGACAGGGGAGGTCCGAATGAGCAGTTCTTC. Translation gives CASSRDRGGPNEQFF.

This clonotype occurred a few times. The chain joins TRBV11-2 to TRBJ1-1; TRBD1 matches 7 bases. CDR3 length equals 16 residues. The V and J ends lost 1 base and 1 base, in that order; junction bases with no gene match: 6. CDR1 SGHAT and CDR2 FQNNGV come from the germline V gene. Here the CDR3 DNA reads TGTGCCAGCAGCTTAGGGACAGGAAGTTCGAACACTGAAGCTTTCTTT. Translated, it gives CASSLGTGSSNTEAFF.

The chain carries TRBV7-9 and TRBJ1-5; 7 bases map to TRBD1. The CDR3 consists of 13 residues. Germline assignment: CDR1 SEHNR and CDR2 FQNEAQ (reference sequence). The CDR3 nucleotides read TGTGAAAGAAGCTTAGGAGGGGGCAGGGCCCAGCATTTT. It specifies CERSLGGGRAQHF.

V usage is TRBV27 and J usage is TRBJ1-1, with 8 nucleotides matching TRBD1. The J segment lost 10 bases and the V segment lost 5 bases, leaving 6 bases of the junction unmatched. Germline assignment: CDR1 MNHEY and CDR2 SMNVEV (reference sequence). CDR3 length equals 12 residues. The CDR3 DNA sequence: TGTGCCAGCAGTCTGCGACAGGGGCGAGCTTTCTTT. Translated: CASSLRQGRAFF.

This clonotype was seen repeatedly, ten times or more. V usage is TRBV20-1 and J usage is TRBJ2-3; D might be TRBD2 (6 bases). V lost 1 base, J lost 0 bases, and 17 bases lay in between. Looked up from germline, CDR1 is DFQATT and CDR2 is SNEGSKA (reference sequence). The CDR3 is made up of 17 amino acids. The CDR3 loop reads CSARVFPLDYSTDTQYF. Written as DNA, the CDR3 is TGCAGTGCTAGAGTCTTCCCCTTGGACTATAGCACAGATACGCAGTATTTT.

The genes are TRBV28 and TRBJ2-7; the D gene is possibly TRBD1 (5 bases). V dropped 3 bases and J dropped 2 bases, with 14 bases sitting between them. Germline V lookup: CDR1 MDHEN, CDR2 SYDVKM. The CDR3 totals 15 residues. The CDR3 DNA reads as TGTGCCAGCAGTTTGAAATTCGACAGCCCCTACGAGCAGTACTTC. Encoded protein: CASSLKFDSPYEQYF.

Many counts were recorded for this clonotype. The genes are TRBV20-1 and TRBJ1-1, with a weak D call TRBD1 (5 bases). V was cut by 3 bases and J by 0 bases, with 11 bases left in between. This CDR3 has 14 residues. Germline values: CDR1 DFQATT, CDR2 SNEGSKA (reference sequence). The CDR3 nucleotides read TGCAGTGCTAGCCTCAGGGCCTTGAACACTGAAGCTTTCTTT. This translates into CSASLRALNTEAFF.

V and J are TRBV20-1 and TRBJ1-5; 7 positions match TRBD1. This CDR3 is built from 12 residues. Trimming took 3 bases from V and 7 from J; bases not matched to a gene: 3. Germline V CDR1 and CDR2: DFQATT, SNEGSKA (reference sequence). CDR3 in DNA: TGCAGTGCTAGGACAGGGCCACAGCCCCAGCATTTT. Its protein is CSARTGPQPQHF.

This clonotype showed up many times. V and J are TRBV6-4 and TRBJ2-3; D gene unclear. V lost 3 bases and J lost 5, with 9 bases in between. The germline CDR1 and CDR2 sequences are MRHNA and SNTAGT. The CDR3 sequence is 13 residues long. CDR3 DNA sequence: TGTGCCAGCAGTGAATCCCCGAAAGATACGCAGTATTTT. It yields the protein CASSESPKDTQYF.